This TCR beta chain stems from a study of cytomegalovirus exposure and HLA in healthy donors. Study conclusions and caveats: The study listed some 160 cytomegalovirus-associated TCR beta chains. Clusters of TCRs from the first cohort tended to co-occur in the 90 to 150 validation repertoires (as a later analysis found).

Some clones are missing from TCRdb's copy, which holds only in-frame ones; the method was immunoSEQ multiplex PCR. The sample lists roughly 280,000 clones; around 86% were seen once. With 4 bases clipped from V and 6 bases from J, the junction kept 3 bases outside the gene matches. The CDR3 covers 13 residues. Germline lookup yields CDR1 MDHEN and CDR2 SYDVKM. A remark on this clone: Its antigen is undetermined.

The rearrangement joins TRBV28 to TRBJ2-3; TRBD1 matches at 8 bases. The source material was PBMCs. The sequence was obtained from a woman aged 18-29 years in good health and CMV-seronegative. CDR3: CASSSGGLDTQYF. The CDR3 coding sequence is TGTGCCAGCAGTTCAGGGGGCTTGGATACGCAGTATTTT.